Detailed here is one TCR beta chain. Its antigen remains unidentified. The sample holds no much larger clone one base away, and base qualities are not on file. The data were obtained in a study of control samples from healthy donors and cancer patients (dated by TCRdb to the early 2020s). Libraries came from the immunoSEQ multiplex PCR assay. In its TCRdb copy, this immuneACCESS table keeps in-frame sequences only and misses some clones. Where compared with another copy, unresolved V genes explain less than half of these, and the others have no known cause. Across this sample there are tens of thousands of clones, with roughly 89% seen only once. Roughly 6% of the sample is held by the ten biggest clonotypes. This clonotype was sampled from a man aged 50-59 years in good health. Material: blood.

The CDR3: CAWSVLGQGREKLFF. Read as DNA, the sequence is TGTGCCTGGAGTGTACTCGGACAGGGACGTGAAAAACTGTTTTTT. The chain was built from TRBV30 and TRBJ1-4; 8 of the junction bases match TRBD1. The CDR3 measures 15 amino acids from cysteine to phenylalanine. Only the CDR3 portion is preserved as DNA: 45 bases, with reading frame beginning at the first base. From V the trimming removes 0 bases and from J it removes 7 bases, while the gene matches leave 7 bases of the junction unaccounted for. In the germline V gene (reference sequence), CDR1 corresponds to GTSNPN and CDR2 to SVGIG.